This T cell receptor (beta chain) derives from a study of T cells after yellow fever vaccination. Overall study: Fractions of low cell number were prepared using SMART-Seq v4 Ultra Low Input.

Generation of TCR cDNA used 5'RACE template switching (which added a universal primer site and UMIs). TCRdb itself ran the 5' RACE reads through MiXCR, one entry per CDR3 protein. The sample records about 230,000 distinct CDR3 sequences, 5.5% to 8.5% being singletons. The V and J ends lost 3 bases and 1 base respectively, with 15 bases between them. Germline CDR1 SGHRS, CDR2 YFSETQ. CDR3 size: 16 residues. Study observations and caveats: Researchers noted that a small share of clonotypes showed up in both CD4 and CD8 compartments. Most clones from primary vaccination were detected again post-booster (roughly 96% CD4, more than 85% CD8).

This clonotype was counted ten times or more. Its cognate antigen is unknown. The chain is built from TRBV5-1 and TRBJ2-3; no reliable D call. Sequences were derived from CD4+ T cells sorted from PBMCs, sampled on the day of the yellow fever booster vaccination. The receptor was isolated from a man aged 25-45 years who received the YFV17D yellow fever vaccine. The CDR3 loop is CASSSSGRSGTDTQYF. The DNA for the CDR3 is TGCGCCAGCAGCTCTTCAGGACGGTCGGGCACAGATACGCAGTATTTT.